The source of this T cell receptor beta chain is a study of T cell clusters in autoimmune cytopenias. Across the whole study: A median of approximately 47,000 TRB reads per sample yielded a median around 2,500 distinct clonotypes.

Per the germline V gene, CDR1 is SGHAT and CDR2 is FQDESV (reference sequence). The length of the CDR3 is 17 residues. About 39,000 genome equivalents of blood DNA were amplified for TRB. This clonotype registers medium-sized by frequency. Multiplex touch-down PCR amplified TRB using TRB-A and TRB-B pools in one tube. TCRdb reprocessed the multiplex PCR reads, keeping one entry per CDR3 protein, no DNA. The sample's table shows about 5,000 distinct CDR3 sequences. This sample was shared with a second study, whose subject was T cell repertoires in aging, cancer and after chemotherapy.

The sample consisted of peripheral blood. The rearrangement joins TRBV11-1 to TRBJ2-3; TCRdb names TRBD2, which stays unverified in the absence of DNA. This TCR derives from a human donor in good health. This CDR3 reads CASSPSPSGSSTDTQYF. Full variable domain (remainder filled in from reference TRBV11-1 and TRBJ2-3): EAEVAQSPRYKITEKSQAVAFWCDPISGHATLYWYRQILGQGPELLVQFQDESVVDDSQLPKDRFSAERLKGVDSTLKIQPAELGDSAMYLCASSPSPSGSSTDTQYFGPGTRLTVL.